The T cell receptor beta chain under discussion was sequenced for a study of blood T cells in healthy people across ages. CDR3 length: 12 amino acids. Trimming removed 6 bases from V and 6 bases from J, with 11 bases in between. The germline V gene has CDR1 MNHEY and CDR2 SMNVEV (reference sequence). The use of a sample-barcoded 5' primer and a J-beta primer mix characterized a second PCR of roughly 6 to 12 cycles. TCRdb re-called the 5' RACE reads with MiXCR, one entry per CDR3 protein. The table shows 700,000 to 1,000,000 distinct CDR3 sequences, with under 55% occurring only once. This clonotype was seen only a few times.

The chain couples TRBV27 to TRBJ1-2; D remains unclear. The receptor was isolated from a man in his sixties in good health. Source material: blood. The CDR3 bases are TGTGCCAGCAGAGGTGGCCGACATGGCTACACCTTC. Protein: CASRGGRHGYTF.